This T cell receptor beta chain appears in the sequencing data of a study of shared clonotypes between healthy human individuals. As for the study in general: With ages of 18 to 49, the donors were a couple of women and three men. Three plates were used per donor for CD4 naive, three for CD4 memory, two for CD8 naive and one for CD8 memory. Whole-study findings and limits: Sequencing depth was a factor that was expected to affect clonotype sharing among donors.

As for this clone: Its antigen is undetermined.

Libraries were prepared by immunoSEQ multiplex PCR; TCRdb keeps only in-frame clonotypes and omits some of them. The data contain about 750,000 clones, 85% to 95% of them singletons. Positive CCR7 selection of CD45RO-negative cells yielded the naive CD8 cells, and terminally differentiated effector memory CD45RA+ cells were excluded. Germline-derived CDR1 and CDR2 are SGHNT and YYREEE (reference sequence). V was cut by 6 bases and J by 1 base, with 14 bases left in between. The CDR3 totals 15 residues. The sample comprised naive CD8+ T cells sorted from blood. The chain couples TRBV5-4 to TRBJ2-1; maybe TRBD2 (7 bases). This TCR derives from a man aged 25 to 45 in good health. The CDR3 region is CASNGAGASYNEQFF. The DNA of the CDR3 is TGTGCCAGCAACGGGGCGGGGGCATCCTACAATGAGCAGTTCTTC.